This T cell receptor (beta chain) was retrieved from a study of T cells in Graves' hyperthyroidism and ophthalmopathy. Study-level information: Before treatment of any kind, peripheral blood was taken at initial diagnosis. General study results and limits: Blood also showed most of the thyroid clonotypes that were expanded above 0.001. From stable hyperthyroidism, ophthalmopathy was separated by a 13 V-J model.

Ophthalmopathy cases met thresholds of Clinical Activity Score at least 3, NOSPECS grade at least 4 and duration under 3 months. CDR1 is SGDLS, CDR2 YYNGEE, per germline. There are 15 residues in the CDR3. The V end lost 6 bases, the J end lost 0 bases, and 10 bases lay between the germline ends. RNA transcripts were the template for amplifying TCR beta CDR3 regions. With the HTBI primer set, the TCR CDR3 went through a first round of RT-PCR. TCRdb redid the calling of the multiplex PCR reads with MiXCR, one entry per CDR3 protein. This sample has 600,000 to 650,000 distinct CDR3 sequences, with more than 20% found just once. As for this clonotype: Its matching antigen is unknown.

The material sequenced was blood. The TCR sequence derives from a man aged 25 to 40 with Graves' ophthalmopathy. The chain employs TRBV9 and TRBJ2-6; maybe TRBD1 (5 bases). The CDR3 DNA reads as TGTGCCAGCACCGGGCAGGGCTCTGGGGCCAACGTCCTGACTTTC. Translation: CASTGQGSGANVLTF.